The 10 T cell receptor beta chains in this list originate from one sample, sequenced in a study of a mutant IDH1 vaccine in newly diagnosed glioma. Time point indicated: baseline, week 1 (first vaccination visit). Treatment specified: pre-vaccination baseline after standard-of-care therapy. Profiled with immunoSEQ multiplex PCR; TCRdb holds only in-frame clones, not every one. The sample holds roughly 86,000 clones; around 80% are singletons and the top ten take approximately 7.9%. This specimen consisted of PBMCs, obtained from a glioma patient treated with radiotherapy, temozolomide or both. Source of these receptors: a man aged 40-49 years with glioma.

The V call is TRBV27, the J call TRBJ2-3; 8 bases map to TRBD2. The V gene end was trimmed by 4 bases and the J gene end by 8 bases; junction bases not matched to a gene: 14. The germline V gene encodes CDR1 MNHEY and CDR2 SMNVEV (reference sequence). This CDR3 has 16 amino acids. This CDR3 is CASSSGIGAGGGTQYF. The CDR3 DNA follows: TGTGCCAGCAGTTCTGGGATCGGGGCGGGGGGAGGTACGCAGTATTTT.

This CDR3 is CASGEGNADTQYF. The CDR3 DNA sequence: TGTGCCAGTGGGGAGGGTAACGCAGATACGCAGTATTTT. V and J are TRBV28 and TRBJ2-3, with 7 bases fitting TRBD2. Germline V gene data show CDR1 as MDHEN and CDR2 as SYDVKM. With V trimmed by 9 bases and J by 4 bases, 7 bases remained unmatched. The CDR3 spans 13 residues.

The gene calls are TRBV29-1 and TRBJ2-5; 11 nucleotides align to TRBD2. The ends lost 1 base at V and 4 bases at J; junction bases unmatched: 5. The CDR3 runs to 15 residues. The germline V gene encodes CDR1 SQVTM and CDR2 ANQGSEA. CDR3 sequence: CSVEGLAGGPETQYF. DNA for the CDR3: TGCAGCGTTGAAGGATTAGCGGGGGGGCCAGAGACCCAGTACTTC.

The chain employs TRBV7-9 and TRBJ1-1, with 11 bases aligning to TRBD1. From germline, CDR1 is SEHNR and CDR2 FQNEAQ (reference sequence). Losses at the gene ends were 4 bases for V and 4 bases for J; bases not matched to a gene: 11. The CDR3 is 17 residues long. The CDR3 sequence is CASSSTTSGTGGTEAFF. The CDR3 DNA sequence: TGTGCCAGCAGCTCCACCACCTCCGGGACAGGGGGCACTGAAGCTTTCTTT.

The V gene is TRBV28, the J gene TRBJ2-3; the match to TRBD2 covers 12 bases. This CDR3 region has 15 residues. CDR1 and CDR2 (germline): MDHEN, SYDVKM. J was trimmed by 6 bases and V by 4 bases; bases with no gene match: 5. CDR3 amino acids: CASSSRTSGTDTQYF. CDR3 nucleotides: TGTGCCAGCAGTTCCAGGACTAGCGGGACTGATACGCAGTATTTT.

About this clone: At one end, the junction sequence differs from germline, possibly due to a read error. This chain connects TRBV19 to TRBJ1-1, with D tentatively TRBD1 (6 bases). CDR3 length: 14 residues. Germline CDR1 is LNHDA and CDR2 is SQIVND (reference sequence). The CDR3 DNA is TGTGCCAGTAGTACTCCCCCCCGGGGGGGCGCCCGCACATTT. Protein: CASSTPPRGGARTF.

The chain recombines TRBV11-3 with TRBJ2-5; 9 bases map to TRBD2. Germline trimming cut 3 bases from V and 5 bases from J; bases unmatched to any gene: 7. Germline CDR1 is SGHNT and CDR2 is YENEEA. The CDR3 totals 15 residues. The CDR3 DNA reads as TGTGCCAGCAGCTTTGGCGGGGGGGCCGAGGAGACCCAGTACTTC. It encodes CASSFGGGAEETQYF.

The chain carries TRBV4-3 and TRBJ2-7; a possible D gene is TRBD1 (6 bases). Germline V gene lookup returns CDR1 LGHNA and CDR2 YSLEER. Trimming pared 0 bases from V and 2 bases from J, leaving 11 bases between. The CDR3 sequence is 15 residues long. In DNA form, the CDR3 reads TGCGCCAGCAGCCAAGATACCAGGGGAGCCTACGAGCAGTACTTC. Amino acid sequence: CASSQDTRGAYEQYF.

This clone was counted only a few times. This chain connects TRBV11-2 to TRBJ2-7; 7 nucleotides agree with TRBD1. Trimming cost V 5 bases and J 0 bases; bases outside gene matches: 4. The CDR3 contains 14 residues. CDR1 SGHAT and CDR2 FQNNGV come from the germline V gene. The CDR3 DNA sequence: TGTGCCAGCAGCGCCGACAGGGTCTCCTACGAGCAGTACTTC. Its translation is CASSADRVSYEQYF.

The chain recombines TRBV10-3 with TRBJ2-3, with 12 positions matching TRBD2. Trimming cost V 6 bases and J 0 bases; bases outside gene matches: 4. The CDR3 sequence is 16 residues long. Germline-derived CDR1 and CDR2 are ENHRY and SYGVKD. The CDR3 spells CAISQGLAGSTDTQYF. The CDR3 DNA sequence: TGTGCCATCAGCCAAGGACTAGCGGGAAGCACAGATACGCAGTATTTT.